The next 32 T cell receptor beta chains were all read from a single sample in a study of T cell responses to AZD1222 COVID-19 vaccine. Measured with immunoSEQ multiplex PCR; TCRdb has only the in-frame clones, and not every one. The data contain approximately 70,000 clones, around 82% of them seen just once; the ten biggest clones take up roughly 5.4%. The input for sequencing was peripheral blood, taken on day 0 of AZD1222 vaccination. The receptors were sampled from an adult in good health.

This chain joins TRBV12-3 or TRBV12-4 and TRBJ2-5; possibly TRBD1 or TRBD2 for D (5 bases each). V was pared by 4 bases and J by 7 bases, with 13 bases between. The CDR3 consists of 13 residues. The CDR3 region has the DNA TGTGCCAGCAGTTCACGGGGCTGGGGGACCCAGTACTTC. It specifies CASSSRGWGTQYF.

The chain is built from TRBV6-2 or TRBV6-3 and TRBJ1-4; D is uncertain. Per germline, CDR1 MNHEY and CDR2 SVGEGT. The ends were cut back, 2 bases at V and 8 bases at J, with 15 bases in the middle. This CDR3 is built from 15 residues. The CDR3 reads CASSYPTPMGEKLFF. Here the CDR3 DNA reads TGTGCCAGCAGTTACCCGACACCCATGGGCGAAAAACTGTTTTTT.

This chain connects TRBV19 to TRBJ1-1; a weak D match, TRBD1 (6 bases). This CDR3 is 17 amino acids long. Looked up from germline, CDR1 is LNHDA and CDR2 is SQIVND (reference sequence). V lost 8 bases, J lost 0 bases, and 22 bases lay in between. CDR3 coding DNA: TGTGCCAGTGCAGGGGACCCTCGACGAAATATGAACACTGAAGCTTTCTTT. Translation: CASAGDPRRNMNTEAFF.

This clone was found once. J is TRBJ1-2 and V is TRBV9; D ambiguous. CDR1 is SGDLS and CDR2 is YYNGEE in the germline V gene. The CDR3 is 14 residues long. The V end lost 0 bases, the J end lost 7 bases, and 13 bases lay between the germline ends. The CDR3 DNA sequence: TGTGCCAGCAGCGTAGCGGGTAATCGAGGTGGCTACACCTTC. Translation: CASSVAGNRGGYTF.

The chain employs TRBV3-1 (or the pseudogene TRBV3-2) and TRBJ2-5; D tentatively reads TRBD1 or TRBD2 (5 bases each). The CDR3 consists of 15 residues. Germline-derived CDR1 and CDR2 are LGHDT and YNNKEL (reference sequence). The V gene lost 1 base and the J gene lost 4 bases, with 13 bases spanning the gap. CDR3 coding DNA: TGTGCCAGCAGCCAAGTTGATGGGACCTTAGAGACCCAGTACTTC. This encodes CASSQVDGTLETQYF.

The J gene is TRBJ1-6, the V gene TRBV4-3, with D hard to call. This CDR3 region has 13 residues. Per germline, CDR1 LGHNA and CDR2 YSLEER. V was trimmed by 0 bases and J by 9 bases, leaving 6 bases between them. The CDR3 DNA follows: TGCGCCAGCAGCCAAGAGGGTGGTTCACCCCTCCACTTT. Its translation is CASSQEGGSPLHF.

The chain has TRBV4-3 and TRBJ2-7; a possible D gene is TRBD2 (7 bases). The germline gives CDR1 LGHNA, CDR2 YSLEER. The CDR3 spans 16 residues. Between the trimmed V and J ends, which lost 4 bases and 6 bases, there was a span of 22 bases. This CDR3 is CASSPRGRGPLSEQYF. As DNA, the CDR3 is TGCGCCAGCAGCCCCCGAGGGCGGGGGCCCCTTAGCGAGCAGTACTTC.

The rearrangement uses TRBV4-3 and TRBJ1-3; D ambiguous. The V gene lost 0 bases and the J gene lost 1 base, with 22 bases spanning the gap. This CDR3 has 20 amino acids. Germline V CDR1 and CDR2: LGHNA, YSLEER. DNA for the CDR3: TGCGCCAGCAGCCAAGATCTGGCCGGGAGGACTGGAGTTTCTGGAAACACCATATATTTT. This encodes CASSQDLAGRTGVSGNTIYF.

The chain combines TRBV18 with TRBJ2-7; D gene ambiguous. The CDR3 has 14 amino acids. V was cut by 3 bases and J by 0 bases, with 9 bases left in between. Germline lookup yields CDR1 KGHSH and CDR2 LQKENI. The CDR3: CASSPSPSSYEQYF. Written as DNA, the CDR3 is TGTGCCAGCTCACCCTCGCCAAGCTCCTACGAGCAGTACTTC.

This clone has only a few counts. J is TRBJ1-6 and V is TRBV5-3; unclear D gene. TRBV5-3 is placed among ORFs of uncertain function. The V end was cut by 7 bases, the J end by 2 bases, with 22 bases between. This CDR3 is built from 18 residues. CDR3: CARERGLRTVPYNSPLHF. DNA of the CDR3: TGTGCCAGAGAGCGCGGCCTGCGGACGGTCCCCTATAATTCACCCCTCCACTTT.

The chain carries TRBV5-4 and TRBJ2-7, with 11 bases aligning to TRBD2. The CDR3 covers 14 residues. V lost 0 bases to trimming and J lost 6 bases; unmatched junction nucleotides: 2. Looked up from germline, CDR1 is SGHNT and CDR2 is YYREEE (reference sequence). In DNA form, the CDR3 reads TGTGCCAGCAGCTTGGAACTAGCGGGGGTCGAGCAGTACTTC. Its translation is CASSLELAGVEQYF.

This chain uses TRBV14 with TRBJ1-6; D not certain. Germline V gene data show CDR1 as SGHDN and CDR2 as FVKESK. V was cut by 1 base and J by 7 bases, with 11 bases left in between. The CDR3 runs to 15 residues. CDR3 region: CASSQATSLNSPLHF. CDR3 nucleotide sequence: TGTGCCAGCAGCCAAGCCACAAGCCTCAATTCACCCCTCCACTTT.

The rearrangement joins TRBV6-2 or TRBV6-3 to TRBJ1-4; D gene uncertain. The germline V gene encodes CDR1 MNHEY and CDR2 SVGEGT. CDR3 size: 16 residues. V was shortened by 2 bases and J by 7 bases, with 17 bases between the two germline ends. The CDR3 loop is CASSYVGPTTGEKLFF. CDR3 nucleotide sequence: TGTGCCAGCAGTTACGTCGGACCGACTACTGGTGAAAAACTGTTTTTT.

The chain is built from TRBV6-2 or TRBV6-3 and TRBJ2-5, with 8 positions matching TRBD2. V lost 6 bases to trimming and J lost 0 bases; unmatched junction nucleotides: 6. This CDR3 comprises 15 residues. CDR1 MNHEY and CDR2 SVGEGT come from the germline V gene. The CDR3 DNA reads as TGTGCCAGCAGCCCACTAGCGGCGTACCAAGAGACCCAGTACTTC. Protein product: CASSPLAAYQETQYF.

This chain uses TRBV29-1 with TRBJ1-1; no firm D call. Per the germline V gene, CDR1 is SQVTM and CDR2 is ANQGSEA. The CDR3 has 14 amino acids. Between the trimmed V and J ends, which lost 7 bases and 1 base, there was a span of 16 bases. CDR3 bases: TGCAGCGCCCAACCAGAACGGGCGAACACTGAAGCTTTCTTT. Residues: CSAQPERANTEAFF.

The chain combines TRBV19 with TRBJ2-1; no firm D call. The CDR3 runs 13 residues. The V gene lost 7 bases and the J gene lost 10 bases, with 17 bases spanning the gap. The germline V gene has CDR1 LNHDA and CDR2 SQIVND (reference sequence). The DNA of the CDR3 is TGTGCCAGTATGCACAAAACCCATAGGGAGCAGTTCTTC. As protein: CASMHKTHREQFF.

The rearrangement uses TRBV30 and TRBJ1-1; no firm D call. Germline V gene data show CDR1 as GTSNPN and CDR2 as SVGIG (reference sequence). The CDR3 has 13 residues. With 2 bases removed from V and 0 bases from J, the gap between germline ends came to 7 bases. CDR3 nucleotides: TGTGCCTGGAGTCCGGATTTGAACACTGAAGCTTTCTTT. Its translation: CAWSPDLNTEAFF. The whole variable domain, remainder taken from reference TRBV30 and TRBJ1-1, is SQTIHQWPATLVQPVGSPLSLECTVEGTSNPNLYWYRQAAGRGLQLLFYSVGIGQISSEVPQNLSASRPQDRQFILSSKKLLLSDSGFYLCAWSPDLNTEAFFGQGTRLTVV.

The chain recombines TRBV5-1 with TRBJ1-4, with a possible D match to TRBD1 (5 bases). The germline gives CDR1 SGHRS, CDR2 YFSETQ. Trimming took off 7 bases at V and 6 bases at J, with 22 bases between the two ends. The CDR3 has 16 amino acids. For the CDR3, the DNA is TGCGCCAGCGGGGAGGGCCCCCAGCAGGGTGATGAAAAACTGTTTTTT. As protein: CASGEGPQQGDEKLFF. Looking up the rest from reference TRBV5-1 and TRBJ1-4 gives the full variable domain: KAGVTQTPRYLIKTRGQQVTLSCSPISGHRSVSWYQQTPGQGLQFLFEYFSETQRNKGNFPGRFSGRQFSNSRSEMNVSTLELGDSALYLCASGEGPQQGDEKLFFGSGTQLSVL.

About this clone: Other DNA sequences in the same sample also yield this CDR3. The J gene is TRBJ2-7, the V gene TRBV18, with D hard to call. Trimming pared 6 bases from V and 2 bases from J, leaving 14 bases between. The CDR3 is made up of 14 amino acids. Germline CDR1 and CDR2: KGHSH and LQKENI. CDR3 sequence: CASSPSTATYEQYF. CDR3 nucleotide sequence: TGTGCCAGCTCGCCGAGTACTGCGACCTACGAGCAGTACTTC.

The chain carries TRBV7-2 and TRBJ1-5, with D maybe TRBD1 (6 bases). The germline gives CDR1 SGHTA, CDR2 FQGNSA. This CDR3 spans 16 amino acids. Deletions cut 4 bases from V and 7 bases from J, with 20 bases between. CDR3 region: CASSSLWGGAKQPQHF. The CDR3 nucleotides are TGTGCCAGCAGCTCCTTATGGGGGGGGGCGAAGCAGCCCCAGCATTTT.

The V gene is TRBV13, the J gene TRBJ2-7; 7 nucleotides align to TRBD2. J was trimmed by 6 bases and V by 4 bases; bases with no gene match: 6. Germline V gene lookup returns CDR1 PRHDT and CDR2 FYEKMQ (reference sequence). This CDR3 is 13 amino acids long. The CDR3: CASSSWEGSEQYF. Here the CDR3 DNA reads TGTGCCAGCAGCTCCTGGGAGGGGTCCGAGCAGTACTTC. The full variable domain, with the rest looked up from reference TRBV13 and TRBJ2-7, is AAGVIQSPRHLIKEKRETATLKCYPIPRHDTVYWYQQGPGQDPQFLISFYEKMQSDKGSIPDRFSAQQFSDYHSELNMSSLELGDSALYFCASSSWEGSEQYFGPGTRLTVT.

V gene TRBV12-3 or TRBV12-4 combines with J gene TRBJ2-7; weak D call: TRBD1 (5 bases). V shed 4 bases and J shed 9 bases, with 16 bases lying between them. The CDR3 has 13 amino acids. The CDR3 reads CASSYGQGSSQYF. DNA of the CDR3: TGTGCCAGCAGTTATGGGCAGGGCTCATCGCAGTACTTC.

This clone was found once. V and J are TRBV6-5 and TRBJ1-4, with 7 bases aligning to TRBD1. CDR1 and CDR2 from the germline V gene are MNHEY and SVGAGI. CDR3 size: 15 residues. Germline trimming cut 5 bases from V and 4 bases from J; bases unmatched to any gene: 7. CDR3 sequence: CASSPPGQHNEKLFF. The DNA for the CDR3 is TGTGCCAGCAGTCCTCCGGGACAGCATAATGAAAAACTGTTTTTT.

The chain is built from TRBV11-2 and TRBJ1-3, with D unclear. The germline V and J ends were trimmed by 1 base and 0 bases, with 10 bases remaining between them. The CDR3 spans 16 residues. Looked up from germline, CDR1 is SGHAT and CDR2 is FQNNGV. CDR3 sequence reads: CASSLGSGLSGNTIYF. The CDR3 DNA sequence: TGTGCCAGCAGCTTAGGGTCAGGCCTCTCTGGAAACACCATATATTTT.

The genes are TRBV7-9 and TRBJ2-7, with D tentatively TRBD1 or TRBD2 (6 bases each). The CDR3 contains 14 residues. V was pared by 0 bases and J by 4 bases, with 10 bases between. Germline V gene sequence: CDR1 SEHNR, CDR2 FQNEAQ (reference sequence). CDR3 sequence: CASSLAGGHYEQYF. CDR3 nucleotide sequence: TGTGCCAGCAGCTTAGCGGGGGGCCATTACGAGCAGTACTTC.

This chain links TRBV29-1 with TRBJ2-1; 7 bases line up with TRBD1. V dropped 5 bases and J dropped 6; count of bases not matched to a gene: 13. Germline CDR1 is SQVTM and CDR2 is ANQGSEA. This CDR3 comprises 15 residues. CDR3 in DNA: TGCAGCGTTCCCCCTCCTAGGGGGCTAATCAATGAGCAGTTCTTC. Translated, it gives CSVPPPRGLINEQFF.

The chain joins TRBV29-1 to TRBJ1-5; TRBD1 is a possible D gene (5 bases). Trimming cost V 4 bases and J 3 bases, with 13 bases left between them. This CDR3 has 14 amino acids. Germline V gene sequence: CDR1 SQVTM, CDR2 ANQGSEA. CDR3 sequence (DNA): TGCAGCGTTGTTGGTCAGGGCATCAATCAGCCCCAGCATTTT. Translated, it gives CSVVGQGINQPQHF.

The chain is built from TRBV7-8 and TRBJ1-2; D uncertain. This CDR3 contains 13 residues. Trimming pared 7 bases from V and 7 bases from J, leaving 16 bases between. Per germline, CDR1 SGHVS and CDR2 FQNEAQ. This CDR3 is CASTPNAQSGYTF. The CDR3 nucleotides are TGTGCCAGCACCCCTAACGCACAGTCTGGCTACACCTTC.

The CDR3 protein is CASSFAEGTDTQYF. The CDR3 coding sequence is TGTGCCAGTAGTTTCGCGGAGGGAACAGATACGCAGTATTTT. The J gene is TRBJ2-3, the V gene TRBV19; weak D call: TRBD2 (6 bases). V was cut by 5 bases and J by 3 bases, with 12 bases left in between. This CDR3 is built from 14 residues. Looked up from germline, CDR1 is LNHDA and CDR2 is SQIVND (reference sequence).

This clone was detected a few times. This chain joins TRBV2 and TRBJ2-3; perhaps TRBD2 as D (6 bases). CDR3 size: 15 residues. Trimming pared 7 bases from V and 4 bases from J, leaving 18 bases between. Per the germline V gene, CDR1 is SNHLY and CDR2 is FYNNEI. The CDR3 DNA follows: TGTGCCAGCAAGAAAACGGGGGTGGGCGCAGATACGCAGTATTTT. Its protein product is CASKKTGVGADTQYF. Full variable domain (remainder filled in from reference TRBV2 and TRBJ2-3): EPEVTQTPSHQVTQMGQEVILRCVPISNHLYFYWYRQILGQKVEFLVSFYNNEISEKSEIFDDQFSVERPDGSNFTLKIRSTKLEDSAMYFCASKKTGVGADTQYFGPGTRLTVL.

The J gene is TRBJ2-7, the V gene TRBV27; perhaps TRBD2 as D (5 bases). V was trimmed by 3 bases and J by 7 bases, leaving 13 bases between them. The CDR3 contains 13 residues. Germline V gene sequence: CDR1 MNHEY, CDR2 SMNVEV (reference sequence). The DNA for the CDR3 is TGTGCCAGCAGTTTTGCCGGGGTAGGGGAGCAGTACTTC. It specifies CASSFAGVGEQYF.

The DNA of the CDR3 is TGTGCCAGCAGTTTATCAGGGACGATATTGACCCAGTACTTC. It codes for CASSLSGTILTQYF. The V and J genes are TRBV27 and TRBJ2-5, with D possibly called TRBD1 or TRBD2 (5 bases each). CDR3 length: 14 amino acids. Trimming cost V 0 bases and J 7 bases, with 12 bases left between them. Germline V gives CDR1 MNHEY, CDR2 SMNVEV (reference sequence).